The clone carrying this TCR beta chain was recorded only once. Its antigen is currently unknown. This sample is part of a study of cytomegalovirus exposure and HLA in healthy donors. Overall study results and limits: It was reported that TCR beta sequences correctly inferred the HLA-A and HLA-B alleles for most subjects. Confirmation in vitro established that a few CMV-associated chains were specific for CMV antigens. Only CMV serostatus was available as immune exposure information.

The CDR3 is made up of 15 amino acids. In germline, CDR1 is MDHEN, CDR2 SYDVKM. J was trimmed by 2 bases and V by 2 bases; bases with no gene match: 5. Amplification used 60 Vbeta primers and 13 Jbeta primers. Sequenced by immunoSEQ multiplex PCR; TCRdb stores in-frame clones only, minus some. The table has about 160,000 clones, roughly 80% seen once; the top ten hold roughly 10%. J is TRBJ1-2 and V is TRBV28; 7 positions match TRBD1. This TCR came from a man in his late teens or twenties in good health and CMV-seropositive. The sequencing sample was made of PBMCs. The CDR3 here is CASSLERGQNYGYTF. The CDR3 DNA reads as TGTGCCAGCAGTTTAGAGAGGGGGCAAAACTATGGCTACACCTTC.